Listed below are T cell receptor beta chains from one sample, sequenced in a study of T cell changes during pregnancy in multiple sclerosis. Assay: immunoSEQ multiplex PCR; the TCRdb copy retains only in-frame clones and omits some. The sample consists of approximately 42,000 clones, around 84% of them appearing once. The material was CD4+ T cells from peripheral blood mononuclear cells, obtained before pregnancy. These TCRs come from a female donor with multiple sclerosis, enrolled in a pregnancy study. CDR3s include the opening cysteine and the closing phenylalanine or tryptophan. The D gene is left open where the match is weak. Not all rows give a size; the values are once, few, many and, for expanded clones, a class.

NA,TRBD2,TRBJ2-7,TRBV5-1,TGCGCCAGCAGCTTGTTCGGACCAGGGACTAGTCACGAGCAGTACTTC,CASSLFGPGTSHEQYF
NA,NA,TRBJ2-2,TRBV18,TGTGCCAGCTCACAGGGGGTGAACACCGGGGAGCTGTTTTTT,CASSQGVNTGELFF
NA,NA,TRBJ1-2,TRBV5-6,TGTGCCAGCAGCCGGCGGAACCCAACTTATGGCTACACCTTC,CASSRRNPTYGYTF
NA,NA,TRBJ2-3,TRBV5-6,TGTGCCAGCAGCTTCAGGGTTCCCCTGCGTGGCACAGATACGCAGTATTTT,CASSFRVPLRGTDTQYF
NA,NA,TRBJ2-7,TRBV23-1,TGCGCCAGCAGTCAATCTTGGGGAGAGCCCTTCGACGAGCAGTACTTC,CASSQSWGEPFDEQYF
NA,TRBD1,TRBJ1-1,TRBV7-2,TGTGCCAGCAGCCCCCCAGGGGGCCCCCTGATATCTGAAGCTTTCTTT,CASSPPGGPLISEAFF
NA,NA,TRBJ1-1,TRBV6-5,TGTGCCAGTCGTCCTCCGGACAGACCCGAGGGTGAAGCTTTCTTT,CASRPPDRPEGEAFF
NA,NA,TRBJ2-3,TRBV7-9,TGTGCCAGCAGCTCGGGCCTACCGGGGGATACGCAGTATTTT,CASSSGLPGDTQYF
NA,NA,TRBJ2-7,TRBV18,TGTGCCAGCTCACCATACGTGGGGGCCGAGCAGTACTTC,CASSPYVGAEQYF
NA,NA,TRBJ2-7,TRBV7-2,TGTGCCAGCAGCTTTTACTACGAGCAGTACTTC,CASSFYYEQYF
NA,NA,TRBJ2-3,TRBV10-1,TGCGCCAGCAGAAGCATGGAGTTCACAGATACGCAGTATTTT,CASRSMEFTDTQYF
NA,TRBD2,TRBJ2-5,TRBV11-1,TGTGCCAGCAGCAAAGTTGGACTAGTTGGCGAGACCCAGTACTTC,CASSKVGLVGETQYF
NA,NA,TRBJ1-3,TRBV19,TGTGCCAGTAGTACACAGGTGGCTGGAAACACCATATATTTT,CASSTQVAGNTIYF
NA,TRBD1,TRBJ2-3,TRBV19,TGTGCCAGTAGTATCGGACAGGCGAATACGCAGTATTTT,CASSIGQANTQYF
NA,NA,TRBJ2-4,TRBV5-1,TGCGCCAGCAGCTTGGACGGAAACATTCAGTACTTC,CASSLDGNIQYF
NA,NA,TRBJ1-4,TRBV2,TGTGCCAGTAATGGACAGCTAAATGAAAAACTGTTTTTT,CASNGQLNEKLFF
NA,NA,TRBJ1-1,TRBV19,TGTGCCAGTACAGGGTACAACACTGAAGCTTTCTTT,CASTGYNTEAFF
NA,NA,TRBJ2-1,TRBV2,TGTGCCGGTAACAGGGAGGGCGCCTACAATGAGCAGTTCTTC,CAGNREGAYNEQFF
NA,NA,TRBJ1-1,TRBV7-5,TGTGTCAGAAGCCGATGGACTGGAACGAGGGCTGAAGCTTTCTTT,CVRSRWTGTRAEAFF
NA,TRBD1,TRBJ1-2,TRBV23-1,TGCGCCAGCAGTCAGGCCCCGGGACAGGGAGGTAACTATGGCTACACCTTC,CASSQAPGQGGNYGYTF
once,TRBD2,TRBJ2-1,TRBV10-3,TGTGCCACTGGACTAGCGGGTCTCGAGCAGTTCTTC,CATGLAGLEQFF
NA,TRBD1,TRBJ2-5,TRBV2,TGTGCCAGTGTTCAGGGGGCCTTTCAAGAGACCCAGTACTTC,CASVQGAFQETQYF
NA,NA,TRBJ1-5,TRBV4-2,TGTGCCAGCAGCCAAGGGGCAATGGGAGGCAATCAGCCCCAGCATTTT,CASSQGAMGGNQPQHF
NA,TRBD1,TRBJ1-1,TRBV29-1,TGCAGCGTTAAAGGGGGCCACCCGAACACTGAAGCTTTCTTT,CSVKGGHPNTEAFF
NA,NA,TRBJ1-2,TRBV19,TGTGCCAGTAGTATGGCGGGCCTTAAAGGGAAATATGACGGCTACACCTTC,CASSMAGLKGKYDGYTF
NA,NA,TRBJ1-2,TRBV19,TGTGCCAGTACGAGGACGCCGCCGGGGGGCTACACCTTC,CASTRTPPGGYTF
few,NA,TRBJ1-3,TRBV19,TGTGCCAGTAGTATGGTAGCAAGCGACTCTGGAAACACCATATATTTT,CASSMVASDSGNTIYF
NA,TRBD1,TRBJ2-3,TRBV5-1,TGCGCCAGCAACGATACCCCCTCCGGGACAGGTCAATCTACGCAGTATTTT,CASNDTPSGTGQSTQYF
once,NA,TRBJ2-1,TRBV10-3,TGTGCCATCCGGGCCGTAGTATCGAGGGGGAATGAGCAGTTCTTC,CAIRAVVSRGNEQFF
NA,TRBD2,TRBJ2-5,TRBV10-2,TGCGCCAGCCGACTAGCGGGAGCGGGGGAAAAGACCCAGTACTTC,CASRLAGAGEKTQYF
NA,NA,TRBJ1-2,TRBV6-5,TGTGCCAGCAGGACAGGTCCGGGTGGCTACACCTTC,CASRTGPGGYTF
NA,TRBD1,TRBJ1-1,TRBV10-1,TGCGCCAGCAGTGTGGACAGGGGCACTGAAGCTTTCTTT,CASSVDRGTEAFF
NA,NA,TRBJ2-7,TRBV5-4,TGTGCCAGCAGCTTGGGGGGCGGGGTTGCCTACGAGCAGTACTTC,CASSLGGGVAYEQYF
medium-sized,NA,TRBJ1-1,TRBV11-2,TGTGCCAGCAGCCCCGGGGGGACTTCGTGGACTGAAGCTTTCTTT,CASSPGGTSWTEAFF
many,TRBD2,TRBJ2-7,TRBV7-6,TGTGCCAGCAGCTTAGGCAGCGGGAGTACCTACGAGCAGTACTTC,CASSLGSGSTYEQYF
once,TRBD1,TRBJ1-1,TRBV5-5,TGTGCCAGCAGCTCCGGACAGGGACACACTGAAGCTTTCTTT,CASSSGQGHTEAFF
NA,NA,TRBJ1-3,TRBV6-5,TGTGCCAGCAGACTAGCTTTGGCGGCTGGAAACACCATATATTTT,CASRLALAAGNTIYF
NA,TRBD1,TRBJ1-6,TRBV9,TGTGCCAGCAGCTACGGGACAGGGGTTCTATCACCCCTCCACTTT,CASSYGTGVLSPLHF
NA,TRBD2,TRBJ2-2,TRBV5-1,TGCGCCAGCAGCTCGCTAGCGGGAGGATCCACCGGGGAGCTGTTTTTT,CASSSLAGGSTGELFF
NA,TRBD1,TRBJ1-3,TRBV5-1,TGCGCCAGCAGCAACGGACAGGGTTCGGGAAACACCATATATTTT,CASSNGQGSGNTIYF
once,NA,TRBJ2-5,TRBV7-7,TGTGCCAGCAGCTTAGGAGCGAGGCAAGAGACCCAGTACTTC,CASSLGARQETQYF
NA,NA,TRBJ2-3,TRBV5-1,TGCGCCAGCAGCCCCGACTCAGAGACGCAGTATTTT,CASSPDSETQYF
NA,TRBD1,TRBJ2-4,TRBV5-6,TGTGCCAGCAGCTTGCAGGGGGAGACCAAAAACATTCAGTACTTC,CASSLQGETKNIQYF
NA,NA,TRBJ2-5,TRBV28,TGTGCCAGCAGGTTGGGGGGTACCCAAGAGACCCAGTACTTC,CASRLGGTQETQYF
once,NA,TRBJ1-6,TRBV7-9,TGTGCCAGCAATCGTGACGCCGGGGGTTCACCCCTCCACTTT,CASNRDAGGSPLHF
NA,NA,TRBJ1-5,TRBV6-4,TGTGCCAGCAGCAAGGAGGTTTATAGCAATCAGCCCCAGCATTTT,CASSKEVYSNQPQHF
NA,NA,TRBJ1-2,TRBV19,TGTGCCAGTAGTATAGGGACAGTAGCTAACTATGGCTACACCTTC,CASSIGTVANYGYTF
NA,NA,TRBJ1-2,TRBV2,TGTGCCAGCAGTGTGGAAACAGCTACGTATGGCTACACCTTC,CASSVETATYGYTF
NA,NA,TRBJ1-5,TRBV18,TGTGCCAGCTCACCAAGTACAGGGAGGGATCAGCCCCAGCATTTT,CASSPSTGRDQPQHF
NA,TRBD2,TRBJ2-1,TRBV6-6,TGTGCCAGCAGTTACGGCGGGGGCTCCTACAATGAGCAGTTCTTC,CASSYGGGSYNEQFF
NA,NA,TRBJ1-5,TRBV10-3,TGTGCCATCAGTGACCGGGACAAAAATCAGCCCCAGCATTTT,CAISDRDKNQPQHF
NA,NA,TRBJ2-7,TRBV5-6,TGTGCCAGCAGCTTCAGGGGCGCGTCCTACGAGCAGTACTTC,CASSFRGASYEQYF
once,TRBD1,TRBJ2-1,TRBV10-1,TGCGCCAGCGGGACAGGGCTGGGGAATGAGCAGTTCTTC,CASGTGLGNEQFF
NA,NA,TRBJ2-7,TRBV7-5,TGTGTCAGAATGCCGGGACAGGGGAAGGGTTACTCCTACGAGCAGTACTTC,CVRMPGQGKGYSYEQYF
NA,TRBD1,TRBJ1-1,TRBV11-2,TGTGCCAGCAGCTGGACAGGGTTGTCGACTGAAGCTTTCTTT,CASSWTGLSTEAFF
NA,NA,TRBJ1-2,TRBV30,TGTGCCTGGAGTGTAAGATCAGGGTACTATGGCTACACCTTC,CAWSVRSGYYGYTF
NA,NA,TRBJ1-3,TRBV29-1,TGCAGCGTTGGTGGGTCGGGTATCGGAAACACCATATATTTT,CSVGGSGIGNTIYF